This T cell receptor beta chain was profiled in a study of radiotherapy plus CTLA-4 blockade in lung cancer. This clone was found a few times. This CDR3 region has 14 residues. The germline V gene has CDR1 LNHDA and CDR2 SQIVND (reference sequence). After removal of 5 bases from V and 3 bases from J, the junction contained 4 bases not matched to a gene. Sequencing used immunoSEQ multiplex PCR; TCRdb keeps in-frame clones, though not all of them. The sample includes roughly 92,000 clones, around 86% of them seen just once. Sample: peripheral blood, taken from a patient treated with radiotherapy plus ipilimumab. The source of this sequence is a human donor with non-small cell lung cancer who had a partial response to radiotherapy plus ipilimumab. V usage is TRBV19 and J usage is TRBJ2-3; 8 bases are shared with TRBD1. CDR3 sequence: CASSGGQETDTQYF. CDR3 nucleotide sequence: TGTGCCAGTAGTGGGGGACAGGAGACAGATACGCAGTATTTT.